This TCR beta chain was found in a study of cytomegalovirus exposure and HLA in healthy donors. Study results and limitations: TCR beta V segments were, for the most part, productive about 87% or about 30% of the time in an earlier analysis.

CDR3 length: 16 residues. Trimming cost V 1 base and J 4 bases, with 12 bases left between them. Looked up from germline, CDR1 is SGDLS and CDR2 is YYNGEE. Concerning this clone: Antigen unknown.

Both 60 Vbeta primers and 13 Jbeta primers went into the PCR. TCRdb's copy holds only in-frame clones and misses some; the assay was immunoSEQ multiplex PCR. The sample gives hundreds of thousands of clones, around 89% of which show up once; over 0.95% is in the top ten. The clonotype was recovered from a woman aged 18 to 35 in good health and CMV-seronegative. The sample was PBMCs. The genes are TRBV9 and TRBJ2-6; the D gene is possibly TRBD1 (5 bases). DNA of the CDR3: TGTGCCAGCAGCGTACAGGGTTTTAACGGGGCCAACGTCCTGACTTTC. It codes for CASSVQGFNGANVLTF.